This TCR beta chain was captured by sequencing in a study of blood T cell repertoires in COVID-19. TCRdb keeps only in-frame clones here, not all; method: immunoSEQ multiplex PCR. Of 200,000 to 250,000 clones in the sample, about nine tenths were seen once. Germline loops: CDR1 LGHNA, CDR2 YNFKEQ. J lost 2 bases, V lost 1 base, and 6 bases had no gene match. The CDR3 is 16 amino acids. Sequencing was done on a sample of peripheral blood. This clonotype originated in a woman aged 60 to 75 with acute or convalescent COVID-19. The chain has TRBV4-2 and TRBJ1-1; 8 nucleotides agree with TRBD1. The chain's CDR3 is CASSQVARGLNTEAFF. The CDR3 DNA reads TGTGCCAGCAGCCAAGTAGCCAGGGGGCTCAACACTGAAGCTTTCTTT.